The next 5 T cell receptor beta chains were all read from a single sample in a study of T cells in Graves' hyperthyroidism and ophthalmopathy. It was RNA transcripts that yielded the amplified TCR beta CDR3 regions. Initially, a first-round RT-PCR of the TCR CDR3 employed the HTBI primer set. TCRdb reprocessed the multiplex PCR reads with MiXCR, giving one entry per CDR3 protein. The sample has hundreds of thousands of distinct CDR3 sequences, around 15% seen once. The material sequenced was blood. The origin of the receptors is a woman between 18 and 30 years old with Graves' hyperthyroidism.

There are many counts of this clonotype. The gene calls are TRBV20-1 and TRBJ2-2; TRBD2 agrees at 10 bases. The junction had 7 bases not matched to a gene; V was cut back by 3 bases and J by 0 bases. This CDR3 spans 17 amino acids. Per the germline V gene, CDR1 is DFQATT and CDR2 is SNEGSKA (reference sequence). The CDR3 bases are TGCAGTGCTAGCCCAGGACTAGCGGACGCGAACACCGGGGAGCTGTTTTTT. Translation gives CSASPGLADANTGELFF.

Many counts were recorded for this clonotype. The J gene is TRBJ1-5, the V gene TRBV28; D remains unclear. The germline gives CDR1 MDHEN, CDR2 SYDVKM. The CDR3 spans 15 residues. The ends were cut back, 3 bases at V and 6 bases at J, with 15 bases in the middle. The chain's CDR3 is CASSFGVRWGQPQHF. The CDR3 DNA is TGTGCCAGCAGTTTTGGGGTGCGGTGGGGTCAGCCCCAGCATTTT.

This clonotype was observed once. This chain's CDR3 is CASSFYGANEKLFF. Written as DNA, the CDR3 is TGTGCCAGCAGCTTTTATGGGGCAAATGAAAAACTGTTTTTT. The chain combines TRBV7-2 with TRBJ1-4, with D perhaps TRBD1 (5 bases). Germline V CDR1 and CDR2: SGHTA, FQGNSA. V was shortened by 3 bases and J by 5 bases, with 10 bases between the two germline ends. The CDR3 covers 14 residues.

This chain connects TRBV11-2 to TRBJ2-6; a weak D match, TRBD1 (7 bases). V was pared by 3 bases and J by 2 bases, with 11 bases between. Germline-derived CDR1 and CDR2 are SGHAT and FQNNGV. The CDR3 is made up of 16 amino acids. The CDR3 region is CASSLFRGAGANVLTF. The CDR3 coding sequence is TGTGCCAGCAGCTTGTTCAGGGGGGCTGGGGCCAACGTCCTGACTTTC.

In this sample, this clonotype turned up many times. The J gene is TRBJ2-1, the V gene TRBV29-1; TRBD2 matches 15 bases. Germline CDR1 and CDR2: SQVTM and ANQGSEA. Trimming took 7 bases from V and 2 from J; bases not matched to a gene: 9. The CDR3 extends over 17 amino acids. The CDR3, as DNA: TGCAGCGCCTGGGGACTAGCGGGAGGAGCGGCCTACAATGAGCAGTTCTTC. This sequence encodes CSAWGLAGGAAYNEQFF.